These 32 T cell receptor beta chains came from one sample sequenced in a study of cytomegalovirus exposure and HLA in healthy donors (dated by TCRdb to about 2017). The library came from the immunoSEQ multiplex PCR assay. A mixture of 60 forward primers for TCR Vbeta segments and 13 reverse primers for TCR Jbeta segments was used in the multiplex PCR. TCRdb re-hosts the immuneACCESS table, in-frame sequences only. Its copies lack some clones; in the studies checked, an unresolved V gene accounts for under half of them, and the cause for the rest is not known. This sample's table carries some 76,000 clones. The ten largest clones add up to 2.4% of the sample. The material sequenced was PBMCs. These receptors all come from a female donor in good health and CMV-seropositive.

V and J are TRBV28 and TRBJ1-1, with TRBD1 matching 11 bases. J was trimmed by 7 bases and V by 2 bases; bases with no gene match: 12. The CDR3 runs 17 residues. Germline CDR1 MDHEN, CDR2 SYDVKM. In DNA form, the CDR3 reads TGTGCCAGCAGTTTACCGGGACAGGGGGACAAGGTTCGTGAAGCTTTCTTT. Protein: CASSLPGQGDKVREAFF.

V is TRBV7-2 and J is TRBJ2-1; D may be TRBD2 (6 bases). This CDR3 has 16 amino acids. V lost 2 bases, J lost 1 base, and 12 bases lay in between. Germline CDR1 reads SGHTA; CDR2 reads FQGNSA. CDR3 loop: CASSLFYGTSYNEQFF. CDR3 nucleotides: TGTGCCAGCAGCTTATTTTATGGGACTTCCTACAATGAGCAGTTCTTC.

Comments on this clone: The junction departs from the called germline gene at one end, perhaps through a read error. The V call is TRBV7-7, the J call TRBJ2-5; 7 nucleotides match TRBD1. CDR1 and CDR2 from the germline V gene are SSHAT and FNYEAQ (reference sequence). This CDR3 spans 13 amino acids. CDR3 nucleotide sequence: TGTGCTAGCAGCCGGGACAGTCAAGAGACCCAGTACTTC. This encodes CASSRDSQETQYF.

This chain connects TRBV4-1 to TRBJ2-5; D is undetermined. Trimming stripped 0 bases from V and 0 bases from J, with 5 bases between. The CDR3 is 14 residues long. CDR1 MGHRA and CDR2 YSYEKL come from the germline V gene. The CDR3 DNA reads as TGCGCCAGCAGCCAAGATCTGTACCAAGAGACCCAGTACTTC. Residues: CASSQDLYQETQYF.

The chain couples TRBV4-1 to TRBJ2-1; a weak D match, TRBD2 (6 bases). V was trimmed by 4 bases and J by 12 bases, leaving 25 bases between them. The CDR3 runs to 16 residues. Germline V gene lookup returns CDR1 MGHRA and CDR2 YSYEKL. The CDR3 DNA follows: TGCGCCAGCAGCCTCTGGTATGGGGCGGGGTCATTTGGGCAGTTCTTC. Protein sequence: CASSLWYGAGSFGQFF.

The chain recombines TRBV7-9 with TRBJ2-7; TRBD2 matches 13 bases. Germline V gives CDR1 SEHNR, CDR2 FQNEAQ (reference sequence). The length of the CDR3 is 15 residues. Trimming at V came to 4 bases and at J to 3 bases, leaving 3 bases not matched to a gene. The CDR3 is CASSYGTSGDYEQYF. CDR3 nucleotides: TGTGCCAGCAGCTATGGGACTAGCGGGGACTACGAGCAGTACTTC.

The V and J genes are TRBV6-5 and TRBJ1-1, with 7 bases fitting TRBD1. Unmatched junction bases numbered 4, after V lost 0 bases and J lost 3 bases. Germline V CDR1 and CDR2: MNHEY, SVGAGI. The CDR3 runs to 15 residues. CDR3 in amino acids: CASSYSKGAYTEAFF. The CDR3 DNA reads TGTGCCAGCAGTTACTCGAAGGGGGCGTACACTGAAGCTTTCTTT.

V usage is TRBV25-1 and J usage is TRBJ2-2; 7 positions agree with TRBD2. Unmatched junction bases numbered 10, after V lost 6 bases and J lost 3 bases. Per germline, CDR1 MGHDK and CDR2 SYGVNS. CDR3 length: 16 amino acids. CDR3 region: CASSQGAGRDTGELFF. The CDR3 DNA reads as TGTGCCAGCAGCCAGGGCGCGGGGAGGGACACCGGGGAGCTGTTTTTT.

This CDR3 reads CSVEGRGTLYEQYF. The CDR3 DNA sequence: TGCAGCGTTGAGGGCAGGGGAACTCTCTACGAGCAGTACTTC. The V and J genes are TRBV29-1 and TRBJ2-7; TRBD1 is a possible D gene (6 bases). This CDR3 is 14 amino acids long. Per germline, CDR1 SQVTM and CDR2 ANQGSEA. Trimming took off 3 bases at V and 3 bases at J, with 15 bases between the two ends.

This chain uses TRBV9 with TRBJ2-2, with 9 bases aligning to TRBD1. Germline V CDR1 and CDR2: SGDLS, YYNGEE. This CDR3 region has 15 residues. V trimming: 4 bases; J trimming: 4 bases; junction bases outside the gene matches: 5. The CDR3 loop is CASSLGQGVTGELFF. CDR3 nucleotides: TGTGCCAGCAGCTTGGGACAGGGAGTCACCGGGGAGCTGTTTTTT.

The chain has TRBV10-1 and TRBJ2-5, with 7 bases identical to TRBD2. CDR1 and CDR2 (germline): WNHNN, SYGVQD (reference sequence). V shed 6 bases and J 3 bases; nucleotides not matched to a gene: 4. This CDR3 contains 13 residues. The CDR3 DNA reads TGCGCCAGCAGGGGGGGGTTCGAAGAGACCCAGTACTTC. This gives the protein CASRGGFEETQYF.

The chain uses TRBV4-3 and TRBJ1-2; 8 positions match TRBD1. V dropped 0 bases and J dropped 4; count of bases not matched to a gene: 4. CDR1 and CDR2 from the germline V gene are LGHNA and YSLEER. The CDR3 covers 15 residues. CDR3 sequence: CASSQDQGASYGYTF. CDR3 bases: TGCGCCAGCAGCCAAGATCAGGGGGCGAGCTATGGCTACACCTTC.

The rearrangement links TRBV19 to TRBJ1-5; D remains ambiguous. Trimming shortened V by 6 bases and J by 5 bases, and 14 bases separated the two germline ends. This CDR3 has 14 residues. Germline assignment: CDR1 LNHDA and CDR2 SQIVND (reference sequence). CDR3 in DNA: TGTGCCAGTAGCCCTGGAGGTAGAGATCAGCCCCAGCATTTT. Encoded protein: CASSPGGRDQPQHF.

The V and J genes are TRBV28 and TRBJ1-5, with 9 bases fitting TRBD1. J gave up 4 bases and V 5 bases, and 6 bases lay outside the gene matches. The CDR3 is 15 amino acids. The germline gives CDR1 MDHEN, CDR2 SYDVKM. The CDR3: CASSATGTGNQPQHF. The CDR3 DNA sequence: TGTGCCAGCAGTGCCACCGGGACAGGGAATCAGCCCCAGCATTTT.

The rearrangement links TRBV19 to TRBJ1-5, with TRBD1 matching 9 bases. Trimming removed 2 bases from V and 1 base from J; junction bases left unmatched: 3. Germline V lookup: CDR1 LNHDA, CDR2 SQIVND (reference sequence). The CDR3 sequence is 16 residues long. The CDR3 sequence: CASSIPGQGSNQPQHF. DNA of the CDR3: TGTGCCAGTAGTATACCGGGACAGGGAAGCAATCAGCCCCAGCATTTT.

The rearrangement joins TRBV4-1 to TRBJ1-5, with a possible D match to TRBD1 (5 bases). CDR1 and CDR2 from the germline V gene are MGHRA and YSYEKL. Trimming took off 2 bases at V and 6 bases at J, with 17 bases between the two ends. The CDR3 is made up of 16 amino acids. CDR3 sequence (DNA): TGCGCCAGCAGCCAATCACCCCTGGGGGGAAGTCAGCCCCAGCATTTT. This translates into CASSQSPLGGSQPQHF.

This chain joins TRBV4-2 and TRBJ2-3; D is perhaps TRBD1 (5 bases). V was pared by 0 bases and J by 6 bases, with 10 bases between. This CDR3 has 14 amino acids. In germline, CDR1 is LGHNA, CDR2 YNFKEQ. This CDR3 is CASSQDQGKDTQYF. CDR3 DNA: TGTGCCAGCAGCCAAGATCAGGGAAAGGATACGCAGTATTTT.

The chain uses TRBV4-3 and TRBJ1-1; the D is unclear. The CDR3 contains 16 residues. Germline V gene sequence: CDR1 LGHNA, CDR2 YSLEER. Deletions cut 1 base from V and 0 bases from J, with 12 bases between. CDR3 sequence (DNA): TGCGCCAGCAGCCAAGGAGTTATAAGTATGAACACTGAAGCTTTCTTT. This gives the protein CASSQGVISMNTEAFF.

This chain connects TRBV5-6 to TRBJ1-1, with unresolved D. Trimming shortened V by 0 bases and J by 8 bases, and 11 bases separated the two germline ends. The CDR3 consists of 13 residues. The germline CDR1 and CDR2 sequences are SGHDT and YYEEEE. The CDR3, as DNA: TGTGCCAGCAGCTTGGCGGAGAGTTTCGAAGCTTTCTTT. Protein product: CASSLAESFEAFF.

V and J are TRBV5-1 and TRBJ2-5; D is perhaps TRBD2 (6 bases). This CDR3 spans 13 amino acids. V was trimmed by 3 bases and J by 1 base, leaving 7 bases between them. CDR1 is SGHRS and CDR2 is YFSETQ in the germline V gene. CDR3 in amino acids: CASSSGVQETQYF. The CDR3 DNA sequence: TGCGCCAGCAGCTCGGGAGTCCAAGAGACCCAGTACTTC.

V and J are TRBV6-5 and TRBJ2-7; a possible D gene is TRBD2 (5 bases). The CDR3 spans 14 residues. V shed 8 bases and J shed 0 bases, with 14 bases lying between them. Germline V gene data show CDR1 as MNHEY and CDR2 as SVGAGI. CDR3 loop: CASSSKAGSYEQYF. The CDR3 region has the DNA TGTGCCAGCTCCTCGAAGGCGGGCTCCTACGAGCAGTACTTC.

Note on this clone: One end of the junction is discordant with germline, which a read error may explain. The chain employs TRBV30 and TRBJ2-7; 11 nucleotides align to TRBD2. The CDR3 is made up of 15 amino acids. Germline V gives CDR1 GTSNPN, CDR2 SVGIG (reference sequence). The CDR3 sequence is CAGRAGTSGSYEQYF. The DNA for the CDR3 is TGTGCCGGGAGAGCCGGGACTAGCGGCTCCTACGAGCAGTACTTC.

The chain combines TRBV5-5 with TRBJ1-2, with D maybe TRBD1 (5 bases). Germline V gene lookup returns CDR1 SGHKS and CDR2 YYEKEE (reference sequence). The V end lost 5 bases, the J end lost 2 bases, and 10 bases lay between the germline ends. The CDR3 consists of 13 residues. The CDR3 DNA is TGTGCCAGCAGATCCCCAGGGAACTATGGCTACACCTTC. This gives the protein CASRSPGNYGYTF.

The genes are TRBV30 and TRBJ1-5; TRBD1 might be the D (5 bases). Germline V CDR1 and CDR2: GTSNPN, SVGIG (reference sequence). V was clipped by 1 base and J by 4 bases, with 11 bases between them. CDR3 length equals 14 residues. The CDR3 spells CAWSGAGFNQPQHF. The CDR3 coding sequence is TGTGCCTGGAGTGGGGCAGGGTTTAATCAGCCCCAGCATTTT.

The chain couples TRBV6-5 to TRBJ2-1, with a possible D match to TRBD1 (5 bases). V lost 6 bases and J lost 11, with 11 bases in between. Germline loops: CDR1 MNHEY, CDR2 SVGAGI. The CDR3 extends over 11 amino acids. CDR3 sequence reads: CASRNDRQQFF. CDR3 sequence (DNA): TGTGCCAGCAGAAACGACAGACAGCAGTTCTTC.

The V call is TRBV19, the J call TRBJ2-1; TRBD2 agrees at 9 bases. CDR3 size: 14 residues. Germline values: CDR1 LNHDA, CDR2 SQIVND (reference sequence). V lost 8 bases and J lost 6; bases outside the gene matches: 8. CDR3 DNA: TGTGCCAGTCAAGGGGGACTAGCTACCAATGAGCAGTTCTTC. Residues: CASQGGLATNEQFF. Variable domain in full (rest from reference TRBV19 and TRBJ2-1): DGGITQSPKYLFRKEGQNVTLSCEQNLNHDAMYWYRQDPGQGLRLIYYSQIVNDFQKGDIAEGYSVSREKKESFPLTVTSAQKNPTAFYLCASQGGLATNEQFFGPGTRLTVL.

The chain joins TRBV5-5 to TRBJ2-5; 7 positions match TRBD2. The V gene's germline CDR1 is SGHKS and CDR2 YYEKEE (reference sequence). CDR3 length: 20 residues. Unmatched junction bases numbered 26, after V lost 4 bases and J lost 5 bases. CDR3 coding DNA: TGTGCCAGCAGCCACCCGACTAGCACGGGGTTTGGGAGGGGAGAGGAGACCCAGTACTTC. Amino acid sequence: CASSHPTSTGFGRGEETQYF.

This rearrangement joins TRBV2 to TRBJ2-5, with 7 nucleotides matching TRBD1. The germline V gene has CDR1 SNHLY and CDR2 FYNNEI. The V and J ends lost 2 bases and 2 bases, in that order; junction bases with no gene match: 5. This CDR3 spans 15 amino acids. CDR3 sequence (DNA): TGTGCCAGCAGTGAAAGACAGGGATGGCAAGAGACCCAGTACTTC. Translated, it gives CASSERQGWQETQYF.

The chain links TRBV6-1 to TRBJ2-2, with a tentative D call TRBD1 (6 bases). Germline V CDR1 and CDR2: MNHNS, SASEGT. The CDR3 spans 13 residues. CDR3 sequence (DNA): TGTGCTACACAGGGTTCGAACACCGGGGAGCTGTTTTTT. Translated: CATQGSNTGELFF.

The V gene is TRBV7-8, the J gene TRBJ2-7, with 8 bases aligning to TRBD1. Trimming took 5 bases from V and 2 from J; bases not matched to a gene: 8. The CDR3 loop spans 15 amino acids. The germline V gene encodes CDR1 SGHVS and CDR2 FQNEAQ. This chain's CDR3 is CASSPGGTGPYEQYF. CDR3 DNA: TGTGCCAGCAGCCCAGGGGGGACAGGACCCTACGAGCAGTACTTC.

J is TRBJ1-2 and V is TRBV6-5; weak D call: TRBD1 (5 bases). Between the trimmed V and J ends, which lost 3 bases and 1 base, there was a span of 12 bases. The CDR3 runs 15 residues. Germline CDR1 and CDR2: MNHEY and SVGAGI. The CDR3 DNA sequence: TGTGCCAGCAGTTATGGGCAGGGAAGTAACTATGGCTACACCTTC. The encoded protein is CASSYGQGSNYGYTF.

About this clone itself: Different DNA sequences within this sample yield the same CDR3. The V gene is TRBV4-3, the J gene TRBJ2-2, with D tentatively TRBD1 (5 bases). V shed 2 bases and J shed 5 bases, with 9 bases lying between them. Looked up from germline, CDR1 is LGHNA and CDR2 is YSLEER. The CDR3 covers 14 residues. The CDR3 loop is CASSQLQGTGELFF. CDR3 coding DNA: TGCGCCAGCAGCCAACTCCAGGGAACCGGGGAGCTGTTTTTT.